Following are 3 T cell receptor beta chains from one sample sequenced in a study of T cell clonality in common variable immunodeficiency. Study observations and caveats: Common variable immunodeficiency TCR beta sequences reportedly had fewer deletions and N-nucleotide insertions.

Their antigen targets remain unknown. This table comes from immunoSEQ multiplex PCR, and its TCRdb copy is limited to in-frame clones, with some not included. The profile covers roughly 30,000 clones, none occurring a single time. The sample comprised peripheral blood mononuclear cells. Receptor source: a human donor with common variable immunodeficiency.

In this sample, this clone turned up many times. The CDR3 extends 3 residues past the end of the read, so its final part is completed from the germline J gene. The genes are TRBV7-8 and TRBJ2-1, with 8 bases identical to TRBD2. CDR3 length: 15 residues. CDR1 is SGHVS, CDR2 FQNEAQ, per germline. Trimming cost V 1 base and J 8 bases; bases outside gene matches: 7. The CDR3 DNA, read in part, is TGTGCCAGCAGCTTAGTTCAAGCGGGAGAGCATGAG. Translation: CASSLVQAGEHE. The full CDR3 sequence reads CASSLVQAGEHEQFF.

This clone was seen at least ten times. From the germline J gene comes the end of the CDR3, since the read stops 3 residues before it. The rearrangement joins TRBV5-6 to TRBJ2-7; D is unresolved. The V end lost 2 bases, the J end lost 2 bases, and 14 bases lay between the germline ends. The CDR3 is 15 amino acids. Germline V gene data show CDR1 as SGHDT and CDR2 as YYEEEE. CDR3 bases read: TGTGCCAGCAGCTTTAAGCTTCGAGAAACCTACGAG. Translating it yields CASSFKLRETYE. The CDR3 reads in full as CASSFKLRETYEQYF.

This clone was observed a handful of times. The read finishes 3 residues shy of the CDR3 end, and the germline J gene is used to complete it. This chain links TRBV7-9 with TRBJ2-7, with D possibly being TRBD2 (5 bases). The germline V gene has CDR1 SEHNR and CDR2 FQNEAQ (reference sequence). Trimming cost V 5 bases and J 2 bases, with 16 bases left between them. The CDR3 has 15 amino acids. The chain's CDR3 is CASSPGLPSPYEQYF. The covered CDR3 bases are TGTGCCAGCAGCCCCGGACTCCCCAGCCCCTACGAG.